This section outlines one TCR beta chain sequence together with its context. Sequencing relied on immunoSEQ assay v3.0, run at survey level. Data came from immunoSEQ multiplex PCR; TCRdb stores just in-frame clones and leaves some out. The data show about 18,000 clones, around 91% seen once. The entry originates in a study of long-term antiretroviral therapy in people with HIV. Deletions cut 8 bases from V and 3 bases from J, with 17 bases between. The CDR3 length is 13 residues. Germline V gives CDR1 GTSNPN, CDR2 SVGIG (reference sequence). The J gene is TRBJ2-7, the V gene TRBV30; D gene ambiguous. This TCR was sampled from a man in his fifties with HIV. This sample comprised unsorted PBMCs, obtained 3 years after starting antiretroviral therapy. The CDR3 sequence is CARPRRTVYEQYF. As DNA, the CDR3 is TGTGCCCGGCCTCGTAGGACGGTCTACGAGCAGTACTTC.